Listed below are T cell receptor beta chains from one sample, sequenced in a study of blood T cell repertoires in COVID-19. Profiled with immunoSEQ multiplex PCR; TCRdb holds only in-frame clones, not every one. The sample has under 350,000 clones; around 83% are singletons. Source material: peripheral blood. These receptors were obtained from a man aged 18-30 years with active or convalescent COVID-19. Each CDR3 is given with its conserved first and last residue. Fields, in order: J gene, D gene, V gene, clone size, CDR3 protein, CDR3 DNA. A D gene is named only where the DNA matches it firmly. Expanded clones get a size class; other rows say once, few or many, or leave the size out.

j_gene: TRBJ2-7; d_gene: -; v_gene: TRBV6-5; abundance: -; CDR3aa: CASSYAASYEQYF; CDR3nt: TGTGCCAGCAGTTACGCGGCCTCCTACGAGCAGTACTTC
j_gene: TRBJ2-3; d_gene: -; v_gene: TRBV6-5; abundance: -; CDR3aa: CASSYPGDTQYF; CDR3nt: TGTGCCAGCAGTTACCCAGGGGATACGCAGTATTTT
j_gene: TRBJ1-5; d_gene: -; v_gene: TRBV28; abundance: -; CDR3aa: CASSFWAGTQHF; CDR3nt: TGTGCCAGCAGTTTCTGGGCAGGTACCCAGCATTTT
j_gene: TRBJ1-3; d_gene: -; v_gene: TRBV3-1/TRBV3-2; abundance: -; CDR3aa: CASSPDSGFGNTIYF; CDR3nt: TGTGCCAGCAGCCCTGATTCTGGCTTCGGAAACACCATATATTTT
j_gene: TRBJ2-3; d_gene: TRBD1; v_gene: TRBV6-5; abundance: -; CDR3aa: CASSYTSGTARATQYF; CDR3nt: TGTGCCAGCAGTTACACCTCCGGGACAGCGAGAGCTACGCAGTATTTT
j_gene: TRBJ1-2; d_gene: -; v_gene: TRBV5-6; abundance: -; CDR3aa: CASSLPGGNYGYTF; CDR3nt: TGTGCCAGCAGCTTGCCCGGGGGAAACTATGGCTACACCTTC
j_gene: TRBJ2-7; d_gene: -; v_gene: TRBV30; abundance: -; CDR3aa: CACHTQGSYEQYF; CDR3nt: TGTGCCTGTCACACACAGGGATCCTACGAGCAGTACTTC
j_gene: TRBJ2-7; d_gene: -; v_gene: TRBV6-5; abundance: -; CDR3aa: CALGTGVLPYEQYF; CDR3nt: TGTGCCCTCGGAACAGGAGTTTTGCCCTACGAGCAGTACTTC
j_gene: TRBJ2-7; d_gene: TRBD2; v_gene: TRBV10-3; abundance: -; CDR3aa: CAISDAPSGTYEQYF; CDR3nt: TGTGCCATCAGTGATGCTCCTAGCGGGACCTACGAGCAGTACTTC
j_gene: TRBJ2-4; d_gene: -; v_gene: TRBV5-5; abundance: -; CDR3aa: CASSTGDLAKNIQYF; CDR3nt: TGTGCCAGCAGCACCGGAGATTTAGCCAAAAACATTCAGTACTTC
j_gene: TRBJ2-3; d_gene: -; v_gene: TRBV9; abundance: -; CDR3aa: CASSVVGASVDTQYF; CDR3nt: TGTGCCAGCAGCGTAGTAGGCGCGAGCGTAGATACGCAGTATTTT
j_gene: TRBJ1-4; d_gene: TRBD1; v_gene: TRBV4-1; abundance: -; CDR3aa: CASSHPPGQGAEKLFF; CDR3nt: TGCGCCAGCAGCCATCCTCCGGGACAGGGTGCTGAAAAACTGTTTTTT
j_gene: TRBJ1-2; d_gene: -; v_gene: TRBV30; abundance: few; CDR3aa: CAWVGSTGHLYGYTF; CDR3nt: TGTGCCTGGGTAGGTTCAACGGGACACCTCTATGGCTACACCTTC
j_gene: TRBJ1-3; d_gene: -; v_gene: TRBV10-3; abundance: -; CDR3aa: CAISESSGNTIYF; CDR3nt: TGTGCCATCAGTGAGTCTTCGGGAAACACCATATATTTT
j_gene: TRBJ1-2; d_gene: -; v_gene: TRBV6-5; abundance: -; CDR3aa: CASRLQGGNYGYTF; CDR3nt: TGTGCCAGCAGATTACAGGGTGGTAACTATGGCTACACCTTC
j_gene: TRBJ1-1; d_gene: TRBD1; v_gene: TRBV28; abundance: once; CDR3aa: CASSYAGQGNTEAFF; CDR3nt: TGTGCCAGCAGTTATGCGGGACAGGGGAACACTGAAGCTTTCTTT
j_gene: TRBJ2-5; d_gene: TRBD2; v_gene: TRBV7-2; abundance: -; CDR3aa: CASSPGAGGQETQYF; CDR3nt: TGTGCCAGCAGCCCCGGGGCCGGGGGGCAAGAGACCCAGTACTTC
j_gene: TRBJ1-6; d_gene: -; v_gene: TRBV28; abundance: -; CDR3aa: CASSFVAGTQDSPLHF; CDR3nt: TGTGCCAGCAGTTTCGTCGCAGGAACTCAGGATTCACCCCTCCACTTT
j_gene: TRBJ1-3; d_gene: -; v_gene: TRBV29-1; abundance: -; CDR3aa: CSGRSTSNTIYF; CDR3nt: TGCAGCGGTCGGTCCACTTCAAACACCATATATTTT
j_gene: TRBJ2-2; d_gene: TRBD1; v_gene: TRBV14; abundance: -; CDR3aa: CASSGQAYTGELFF; CDR3nt: TGTGCCAGCAGCGGACAGGCTTATACCGGGGAGCTGTTTTTT
j_gene: TRBJ2-7; d_gene: TRBD1; v_gene: TRBV7-9; abundance: -; CDR3aa: CASSPRDSSYEQYF; CDR3nt: TGTGCCAGCAGCCCCCGGGACAGCTCCTACGAGCAGTACTTC
j_gene: TRBJ2-1; d_gene: TRBD2; v_gene: TRBV6-5; abundance: -; CDR3aa: CASSYRWTSGYNEQFF; CDR3nt: TGTGCCAGCAGTTACCGCTGGACTAGCGGCTACAATGAGCAGTTCTTC
j_gene: TRBJ1-2; d_gene: TRBD1; v_gene: TRBV7-8; abundance: -; CDR3aa: CASSFNRGSRLGYTF; CDR3nt: TGTGCCAGCAGCTTCAACAGGGGATCACGTTTGGGCTACACCTTC
j_gene: TRBJ1-3; d_gene: -; v_gene: TRBV5-4; abundance: -; CDR3aa: CASSSDPTASSGNTIYF; CDR3nt: TGTGCCAGCAGCTCTGACCCGACAGCGAGCTCTGGAAACACCATATATTTT
j_gene: TRBJ1-1; d_gene: -; v_gene: TRBV7-3; abundance: -; CDR3aa: CASSLDSGTEAFF; CDR3nt: TGTGCCAGCAGCTTAGACAGTGGAACTGAAGCTTTCTTT
j_gene: TRBJ1-2; d_gene: TRBD1; v_gene: TRBV6-5; abundance: -; CDR3aa: CASSNTRDSDYGYTF; CDR3nt: TGTGCCAGCAGTAATACCCGGGACAGTGACTATGGCTACACCTTC
j_gene: TRBJ2-1; d_gene: TRBD2; v_gene: TRBV4-3; abundance: -; CDR3aa: CASSHGRLAGANEQFF; CDR3nt: TGCGCCAGCAGCCACGGTCGACTAGCGGGAGCGAATGAGCAGTTCTTC
j_gene: TRBJ1-5; d_gene: -; v_gene: TRBV18; abundance: -; CDR3aa: CASSPNSNQPQHF; CDR3nt: TGTGCCAGCTCACCCAATAGCAATCAGCCCCAGCATTTT
j_gene: TRBJ1-1; d_gene: -; v_gene: TRBV19; abundance: -; CDR3aa: CASSRQVVGEAFF; CDR3nt: TGTGCCAGTAGTCGGCAGGTCGTAGGAGAAGCTTTCTTT
j_gene: TRBJ1-4; d_gene: -; v_gene: TRBV2; abundance: -; CDR3aa: CASSVRSGAGNEKLFF; CDR3nt: TGTGCCAGCAGTGTTCGTTCAGGGGCGGGTAATGAAAAACTGTTTTTT
j_gene: TRBJ2-4; d_gene: -; v_gene: TRBV11-2; abundance: -; CDR3aa: CASSSPRAKNIQYF; CDR3nt: TGTGCCAGCAGCTCGCCACGGGCCAAAAACATTCAGTACTTC
j_gene: TRBJ2-3; d_gene: -; v_gene: TRBV11-2; abundance: once; CDR3aa: CASSLEITDTQYF; CDR3nt: TGTGCCAGCAGCTTGGAGATCACAGATACGCAGTATTTT
j_gene: TRBJ2-7; d_gene: -; v_gene: TRBV10-3; abundance: -; CDR3aa: CATYNGYEQYF; CDR3nt: TGTGCCACCTATAACGGCTACGAGCAGTACTTC
j_gene: TRBJ1-5; d_gene: -; v_gene: TRBV24-1; abundance: -; CDR3aa: CATSTPGDNQPQHF; CDR3nt: TGTGCCACCAGTACCCCGGGGGACAATCAGCCCCAGCATTTT
j_gene: TRBJ2-5; d_gene: TRBD2; v_gene: TRBV3-1/TRBV3-2; abundance: -; CDR3aa: CASSQPRVAGRPETQYF; CDR3nt: TGTGCCAGCAGCCAACCCCGGGTAGCGGGACGCCCGGAGACCCAGTACTTC
j_gene: TRBJ2-1; d_gene: TRBD2; v_gene: TRBV4-1; abundance: -; CDR3aa: CASSQEGGRGHEQFF; CDR3nt: TGCGCCAGCAGCCAGGAGGGCGGGAGGGGGCATGAGCAGTTCTTC
j_gene: TRBJ2-5; d_gene: -; v_gene: TRBV28; abundance: -; CDR3aa: CASSPAGEGETQYF; CDR3nt: TGTGCCAGCAGCCCCGCAGGGGAGGGGGAGACCCAGTACTTC
j_gene: TRBJ1-6; d_gene: -; v_gene: TRBV27; abundance: -; CDR3aa: CASRSAGERRNSPLHF; CDR3nt: TGTGCCAGCAGATCTGCGGGGGAAAGAAGAAATTCACCCCTCCACTTT
j_gene: TRBJ2-7; d_gene: TRBD1; v_gene: TRBV5-8; abundance: -; CDR3aa: CASSDLTGGFFEQYF; CDR3nt: TGTGCCAGCAGCGACCTTACAGGGGGCTTCTTCGAGCAGTACTTC
j_gene: TRBJ1-1; d_gene: -; v_gene: TRBV24-1; abundance: -; CDR3aa: CATVGRRDTEAFF; CDR3nt: TGTGCCACCGTGGGGCGTCGGGACACTGAAGCTTTCTTT
j_gene: TRBJ1-6; d_gene: -; v_gene: TRBV28; abundance: -; CDR3aa: CASLRQGWSPLHF; CDR3nt: TGTGCCAGCCTTCGCCAGGGTTGGTCACCCCTCCACTTT
j_gene: TRBJ2-2; d_gene: TRBD2; v_gene: TRBV10-3; abundance: -; CDR3aa: CAISKGLAANTGELFF; CDR3nt: TGTGCCATCAGCAAGGGACTAGCGGCGAACACCGGGGAGCTGTTTTTT
j_gene: TRBJ2-1; d_gene: -; v_gene: TRBV12-3/TRBV12-4; abundance: -; CDR3aa: CASSFAGLVEQFF; CDR3nt: TGTGCCAGCAGTTTCGCGGGATTGGTTGAGCAGTTCTTC
j_gene: TRBJ1-2; d_gene: -; v_gene: TRBV6-6; abundance: -; CDR3aa: CASCQTVEFGYTF; CDR3nt: TGTGCCAGCTGCCAGACTGTGGAGTTCGGCTACACCTTC
j_gene: TRBJ2-5; d_gene: -; v_gene: TRBV6-5; abundance: -; CDR3aa: CASSYRPGGETQYF; CDR3nt: TGTGCCAGCAGTTATCGGCCAGGGGGGGAGACCCAGTACTTC
j_gene: TRBJ1-1; d_gene: TRBD1; v_gene: TRBV11-1; abundance: -; CDR3aa: CASSHLGQVKGTEAFF; CDR3nt: TGTGCCAGCAGCCACCTAGGACAGGTCAAAGGCACTGAAGCTTTCTTT
j_gene: TRBJ2-7; d_gene: -; v_gene: TRBV28; abundance: once; CDR3aa: CASSLSLRTYEQYF; CDR3nt: TGTGCCAGCAGTTTATCACTTCGTACCTACGAGCAGTACTTC
j_gene: TRBJ2-1; d_gene: -; v_gene: TRBV24-1; abundance: once; CDR3aa: CATSYSSGEQFF; CDR3nt: TGTGCCACCAGTTACTCGAGCGGTGAGCAGTTCTTC
j_gene: TRBJ1-5; d_gene: TRBD1; v_gene: TRBV2; abundance: -; CDR3aa: CASDRGGNQPQHF; CDR3nt: TGTGCCAGCGACAGGGGGGGCAATCAGCCCCAGCATTTT
j_gene: TRBJ1-2; d_gene: TRBD1; v_gene: TRBV6-2/TRBV6-3; abundance: -; CDR3aa: CASSYSVYRTGQNYGYTF; CDR3nt: TGTGCCAGCAGTTACTCGGTATACCGAACGGGACAGAACTATGGCTACACCTTC